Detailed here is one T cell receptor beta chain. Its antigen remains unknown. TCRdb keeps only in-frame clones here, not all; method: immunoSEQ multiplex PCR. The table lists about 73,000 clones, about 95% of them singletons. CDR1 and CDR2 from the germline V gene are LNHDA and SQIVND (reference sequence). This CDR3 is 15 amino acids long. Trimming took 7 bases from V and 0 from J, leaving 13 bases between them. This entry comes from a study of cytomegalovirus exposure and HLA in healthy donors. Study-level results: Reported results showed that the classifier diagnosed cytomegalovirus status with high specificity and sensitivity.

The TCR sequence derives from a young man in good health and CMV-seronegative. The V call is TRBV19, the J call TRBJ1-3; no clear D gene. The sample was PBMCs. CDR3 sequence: CASISAAASGNTIYF. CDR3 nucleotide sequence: TGTGCCAGTATCTCAGCGGCAGCCTCTGGAAACACCATATATTTT.